This TCR beta chain was sequenced in a study of T cells expressing NK-cell markers. Reanalyzing the 5' RACE reads, TCRdb keeps one entry per CDR3 protein, without DNA. This sample contains about 180,000 distinct CDR3 sequences. The CDR3 length is 17 residues. Germline V CDR1 and CDR2: SEHNR, FQNEAQ (reference sequence). The sample consisted of blood T cells: a sorted CD56 or NKG2C T cell subset, CD4+ or CD8+ T cells, or bulk PBMC T cells (not recorded which). The rearrangement uses TRBV7-9 and TRBJ2-3; TCRdb's D call, TRBD2, is unchecked because there is no DNA. The sequence was collected from a man aged 18-69 years in good health. The CDR3 spells CASSLVVAGGGTDTQYF.